This note documents a single T cell receptor beta chain sequence. The CDR3 has 13 amino acids. CDR1 SNHLY and CDR2 FYNNEI come from the germline V gene. Between the trimmed V and J ends, which lost 7 bases and 0 bases, there was a span of 7 bases. This specimen comes from a study of blood T cell repertoires in COVID-19. Per the authors' pipeline: By means of reference gene primer amplification, nucleated cell counts were estimated. The assay was immunoSEQ multiplex PCR, and TCRdb's table has in-frame clones only and misses some. That table furnishes V, J and clone size, whereas the DNA furnished D and trimming. The top ten clones hold 4% to 6% of a sample with about 77,000 clones, 80% of them seen once.

Sequenced sample: peripheral blood. The source of this sequence is a woman between 65 and 79 years old with acute or convalescent COVID-19. This sequence joins TRBV2 and TRBJ1-5; unclear D gene. DNA of the CDR3: TGTGCCAGCAAAACCTATAGCAATCAGCCCCAGCATTTT. Translation: CASKTYSNQPQHF.